A single sample is the source of the 2 T cell receptor beta chains below, sequenced in a study of blood T cells in healthy people across ages. Through a sample-barcoded 5' primer and a J-beta primer mix, a second PCR was run for 7 to 11 cycles. TCRdb used MiXCR to reprocess the 5' RACE reads, holding one entry per CDR3 protein. Here the sample spans hundreds of thousands of distinct CDR3 sequences, approximately 39% being singletons. Sequenced sample: blood. These receptors were collected from a woman aged 60-70 years in good health.

The chain couples TRBV20-1 to TRBJ2-5; 10 bases are shared with TRBD1. V trimming: 6 bases; J trimming: 5 bases; junction bases outside the gene matches: 9. This CDR3 region has 14 residues. The V gene's germline CDR1 is DFQATT and CDR2 SNEGSKA (reference sequence). The CDR3 sequence: CSAPRQGAGETQYF. CDR3 sequence (DNA): TGCAGTGCCCCGCGACAGGGGGCCGGGGAGACCCAGTACTTC.

This clonotype was picked up a small number of times. A much larger clone lies a single base off, so this may be a read error. This chain links TRBV5-6 with TRBJ2-1, with 10 bases matching TRBD1. Per germline, CDR1 SGHDT and CDR2 YYEEEE. This CDR3 is built from 15 residues. V shed 3 bases and J 3 bases; nucleotides not matched to a gene: 3. CDR3 bases: TGTGCCAGCAGCTCCTGGACAGGGGGCTACAATGAGCAGTTCTTC. Encoded protein: CASSSWTGGYNEQFF.